These 8 T cell receptor beta chains were all obtained from the same sample, sequenced in a study of response to subunit inactivated influenza vaccine. In TCRdb, the RT-PCR reads were re-called with MiXCR into one record per CDR3 protein. The table shows 600,000 to 850,000 distinct CDR3 sequences, with roughly 15% occurring only once. Sequencing was performed on PBMCs from blood, taken 14 to 15 days before vaccination. The source of these receptors is a man aged 45-65 years who received an inactivated influenza vaccine.

The chain recombines TRBV10-2 with TRBJ2-7; TRBD1 is a possible D gene (6 bases). In germline, CDR1 is WSHSY, CDR2 SAAADI. There are 15 residues in the CDR3. V was trimmed by 0 bases and J by 8 bases, leaving 17 bases between them. CDR3 region: CASSESGPGVDQQYF. CDR3 DNA sequence: TGCGCCAGCAGTGAGTCTGGGCCAGGGGTGGATCAGCAGTACTTC.

V is TRBV20-1 and J is TRBJ1-2, with a tentative D call TRBD1 (5 bases). Germline V gene lookup returns CDR1 DFQATT and CDR2 SNEGSKA (reference sequence). This CDR3 has 16 residues. V was shortened by 3 bases and J by 3 bases, with 20 bases between the two germline ends. CDR3 coding DNA: TGCAGTGCTAGGTCTAGGTTCCAGGGTACGGACTATGGCTACACCTTC. As protein: CSARSRFQGTDYGYTF.

J is TRBJ2-3 and V is TRBV28, with D maybe TRBD2 (6 bases). The CDR3 sequence is 16 residues long. V lost 3 bases and J 6 bases, leaving 19 bases between the germline ends. Per germline, CDR1 MDHEN and CDR2 SYDVKM. For the CDR3, the DNA is TGTGCCAGCAGTTTTGGAGGCGGGATCCGCGGGGATACGCAGTATTTT. Amino acid sequence: CASSFGGGIRGDTQYF.

This clonotype was seen a few times. The chain combines TRBV6-2 or TRBV6-3 with TRBJ2-7; TRBD2 agrees at 9 bases. This CDR3 has 16 amino acids. In germline, CDR1 is MNHEY, CDR2 SVGEGT. After removal of 2 bases from V and 5 bases from J, the junction contained 10 bases not matched to a gene. CDR3 in DNA: TGTGCCAGCAGTTACCGGGTAGCGGGGGTGGAGGACGAGCAGTACTTC. Translating it yields CASSYRVAGVEDEQYF.

This clonotype was seen ten or more times. The rearrangement uses TRBV24-1 and TRBJ1-5; tentatively, D is TRBD1 (6 bases). Per germline, CDR1 KGHDR and CDR2 SFDVKD. The CDR3 is 14 amino acids. The germline V and J ends were trimmed by 9 bases and 4 bases, with 15 bases remaining between them. The CDR3 here is CATPGQPPNQPQHF. The CDR3 region has the DNA TGTGCCACCCCAGGACAGCCACCTAATCAGCCCCAGCATTTT.

This chain links TRBV4-2 with TRBJ1-2; TRBD1 is a possible D gene (5 bases). There are 15 residues in the CDR3. Trimming pared 0 bases from V and 4 bases from J, leaving 12 bases between. Germline V lookup: CDR1 LGHNA, CDR2 YNFKEQ. CDR3 in amino acids: CASSQEQGIGYGYTF. CDR3 coding DNA: TGTGCCAGCAGCCAAGAGCAGGGAATCGGCTATGGCTACACCTTC.

There are many counts of this clonotype. J is TRBJ2-4 and V is TRBV10-3; D gene uncertain. Trimming removed 0 bases at V and 6 bases at J, with 3 bases between. CDR3 length: 12 amino acids. The V gene's germline CDR1 is ENHRY and CDR2 SYGVKD. The CDR3 DNA follows: TGTGCCATCAGTGAGTCAGGAAACATTCAGTACTTC. It yields the protein CAISESGNIQYF.

This clonotype was counted at least ten times. The chain recombines TRBV19 with TRBJ2-3; TRBD2 is a possible D gene (6 bases). This CDR3 comprises 9 residues. Germline CDR1 reads LNHDA; CDR2 reads SQIVND (reference sequence). Here the CDR3 reads CASGDTQYF. The CDR3, as DNA: TGTGCTAGCGGCGATACGCAGTATTTT.